These 15 T cell receptor beta chains originate from one sample sequenced in a study of T cell clones after liver transplantation. Generated by immunoSEQ multiplex PCR, the TCRdb table keeps only in-frame clones and is missing some. The table has nearly 15,000 clones, more than 70% seen once. The sequencing here drew on CD8+ T cells from blood, taken around 50 months after liver transplant. The receptors were gathered from a human patient who received a liver transplant. The graft donor may have given rise to some T cells.

CDR3 DNA: TGTGCCAGTAGTCCCAGTGGAGTCGAGCAGTACTTC. Amino acid sequence: CASSPSGVEQYF. The chain is built from TRBV19 and TRBJ2-7; the D is unclear. The CDR3 extends over 12 amino acids. Trimming pared 5 bases from V and 6 bases from J, leaving 11 bases between. Germline CDR1 reads LNHDA; CDR2 reads SQIVND (reference sequence).

The genes are TRBV5-8 and TRBJ1-2; D is ambiguous. The CDR3 has 14 amino acids. V lost 1 base and J lost 1, with 8 bases in between. From germline, CDR1 is SGHTS and CDR2 YDEGEE. The chain's CDR3 is CASSLRGDNYGYTF. The DNA for the CDR3 is TGTGCCAGCAGCTTGCGGGGAGATAACTATGGCTACACCTTC.

This clone was recorded once. The J gene is TRBJ1-2, the V gene TRBV25-1; D not resolved. There are 12 residues in the CDR3. Looked up from germline, CDR1 is MGHDK and CDR2 is SYGVNS. Trimming removed 4 bases at V and 2 bases at J, with 5 bases between. The CDR3 reads CASSAGNYGYTF. CDR3 nucleotide sequence: TGTGCCAGCAGTGCCGGGAACTATGGCTACACCTTC.

Written as DNA, the CDR3 is TGCGCCAGCGCCCCTGAGGGGGGCTACACTGAAGCTTTCTTT. It codes for CASAPEGGYTEAFF. The chain links TRBV5-1 to TRBJ1-1; D might be TRBD1 (6 bases). The V gene's germline CDR1 is SGHRS and CDR2 YFSETQ. Trimming stripped 7 bases from V and 3 bases from J, with 16 bases between. The length of the CDR3 is 14 residues.

This chain uses TRBV27 with TRBJ2-5, with 9 bases matching TRBD2. The V gene end was trimmed by 5 bases and the J gene end by 0 bases; junction bases not matched to a gene: 4. Per germline, CDR1 MNHEY and CDR2 SMNVEV (reference sequence). There are 15 residues in the CDR3. The CDR3 is CASSPLAGYQETQYF. As DNA, the CDR3 is TGTGCCAGCAGTCCCCTAGCGGGATACCAAGAGACCCAGTACTTC.

By proportion, this clone is medium-sized. The chain recombines TRBV28 with TRBJ1-2, with D possibly matching TRBD1 (5 bases). The CDR3 runs 14 residues. Deletions cut 2 bases from V and 6 bases from J, with 13 bases between. Germline CDR1 MDHEN, CDR2 SYDVKM. The CDR3 reads CASSLEGFWNGYTF. CDR3 bases: TGTGCCAGCAGTTTAGAGGGGTTTTGGAATGGCTACACCTTC.

This sequence joins TRBV4-3 and TRBJ1-6; D unresolved. V lost 0 bases and J 6 bases, leaving 15 bases between the germline ends. Germline assignment: CDR1 LGHNA and CDR2 YSLEER. The CDR3 length is 17 residues. The CDR3 loop reads CASSQEWNSYLNSPLHF. CDR3 nucleotide sequence: TGCGCCAGCAGCCAAGAGTGGAACAGTTATCTTAATTCACCCCTCCACTTT.

The genes are TRBV7-8 and TRBJ2-2, with 16 bases identical to TRBD2. The V gene's germline CDR1 is SGHVS and CDR2 FQNEAQ. This CDR3 contains 19 residues. The V segment lost 4 bases and the J segment 6 bases; nucleotides outside the gene matches: 11. The CDR3: CASSSFPGLAGGLSGELFF. Here the CDR3 DNA reads TGTGCCAGCAGCTCATTCCCGGGACTAGCGGGGGGGCTCTCCGGGGAGCTGTTTTTT.

This clone was seen a few times. The V gene is TRBV23-1, the J gene TRBJ1-1; D gene unclear. TRBV23-1 has ORF status, its function being uncertain. CDR3 length equals 14 residues. Trimming stripped 4 bases from V and 4 bases from J, with 13 bases between. The CDR3 DNA follows: TGCGCCAGCAGTCTCTTTTGGGTGAGCACTGAAGCTTTCTTT. This translates into CASSLFWVSTEAFF.

CDR3 sequence: CASSPGTGNEKLFF. DNA for the CDR3: TGTGCCAGCAGTCCGGGGACAGGGAATGAAAAACTGTTTTTT. The V and J genes are TRBV27 and TRBJ1-4; TRBD1 matches 9 bases. V lost 5 bases to trimming and J lost 5 bases; unmatched junction nucleotides: 3. Germline-derived CDR1 and CDR2 are MNHEY and SMNVEV (reference sequence). The CDR3 consists of 14 residues.

V is TRBV6-5 and J is TRBJ2-7; TRBD1 aligns across 9 bases. J was trimmed by 1 base and V by 4 bases; bases with no gene match: 5. The CDR3 has 15 amino acids. The germline CDR1 and CDR2 sequences are MNHEY and SVGAGI. The CDR3 nucleotides read TGTGCCAGCAGTTTTTCCGGGACAGGGTCCTACGAGCAGTACTTC. It translates to CASSFSGTGSYEQYF.

The chain couples TRBV27 to TRBJ2-3; D is uncertain. With 3 bases removed from V and 6 bases from J, the gap between germline ends came to 10 bases. Germline CDR1 is MNHEY and CDR2 is SMNVEV (reference sequence). The CDR3 is 13 amino acids. CDR3 in DNA: TGTGCCAGCAGTTTGGGCGTCACGGATACGCAGTATTTT. Its protein is CASSLGVTDTQYF.

This chain links TRBV4-2 with TRBJ2-1; no definite D call. V gave up 0 bases and J gave up 4 bases, with 10 bases separating them. CDR1 and CDR2 (germline): LGHNA, YNFKEQ. The CDR3 runs to 15 residues. CDR3 nucleotides: TGTGCCAGCAGCCAAGATCTGGAGCTTTACAATGAGCAGTTCTTC. It translates to CASSQDLELYNEQFF.

The gene calls are TRBV4-3 and TRBJ2-5; 7 bases line up with TRBD2. Germline V CDR1 and CDR2: LGHNA, YSLEER. The CDR3 is 15 amino acids. The ends lost 1 base at V and 2 bases at J; junction bases unmatched: 4. The CDR3 sequence: CASSQADSGQETQYF. In DNA form, the CDR3 reads TGCGCCAGCAGCCAAGCGGATAGCGGGCAAGAGACCCAGTACTTC.

With respect to this clone: At one end, the junction sequence differs from germline, possibly due to a read error. The genes are TRBV15 and TRBJ2-1; 7 nucleotides match TRBD1. The CDR3 runs to 13 residues. Germline lookup yields CDR1 LNHNV and CDR2 YYDKDF (reference sequence). CDR3 sequence reads: CAASRPDRSEQFF. The CDR3, as DNA: TGTGCCGCCAGCCGGCCGGACAGGTCTGAGCAGTTCTTC. The full variable domain, in which reference TRBV15 and TRBJ2-1 provide the parts outside the CDR3, is DAMVIQNPRYQVTQFGKPVTLSCSQTLNHNVMYWYQQKSSQAPKLLFHYYDKDFNNEADTPDNFQSRRPNTSFCFLDIRSPGLGDTAMYLCAASRPDRSEQFFGPGTRLTVL.